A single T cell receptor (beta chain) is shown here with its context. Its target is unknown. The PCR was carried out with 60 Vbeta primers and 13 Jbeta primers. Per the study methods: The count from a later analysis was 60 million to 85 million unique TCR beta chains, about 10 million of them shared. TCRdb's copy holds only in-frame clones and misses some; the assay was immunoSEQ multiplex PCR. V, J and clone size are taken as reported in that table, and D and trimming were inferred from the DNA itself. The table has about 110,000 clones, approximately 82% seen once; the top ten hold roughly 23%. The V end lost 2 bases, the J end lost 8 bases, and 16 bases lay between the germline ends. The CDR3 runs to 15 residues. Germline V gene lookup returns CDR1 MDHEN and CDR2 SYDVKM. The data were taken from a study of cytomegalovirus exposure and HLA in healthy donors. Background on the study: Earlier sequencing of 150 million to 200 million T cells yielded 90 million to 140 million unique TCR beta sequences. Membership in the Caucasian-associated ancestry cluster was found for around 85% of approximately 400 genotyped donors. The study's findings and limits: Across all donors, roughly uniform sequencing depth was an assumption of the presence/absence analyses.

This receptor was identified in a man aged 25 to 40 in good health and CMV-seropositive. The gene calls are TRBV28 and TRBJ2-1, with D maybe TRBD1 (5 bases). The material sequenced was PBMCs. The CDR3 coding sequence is TGTGCCAGCAGTTTAGCAGGGCCTCCTGGGGATGAGCAGTTCTTC. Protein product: CASSLAGPPGDEQFF.